Following are 7 T cell receptor beta chains from one sample sequenced in a study of blood T cell repertoires in COVID-19. The data were produced by immunoSEQ multiplex PCR, yet TCRdb's version contains in-frame clones alone and is incomplete. The data show roughly 50,000 clones, around 80% seen once. The specimen sequenced was peripheral blood. The receptor source for this set is a human donor with active or convalescent COVID-19. The donor label of this sample is uncertain.

CDR3 DNA: TGTGCCAGCAGTGGATCTAGCGGGAGCATCAGCACAGATACGCAGTATTTT. Protein sequence: CASSGSSGSISTDTQYF. The chain is built from TRBV2 and TRBJ2-3; 10 bases match TRBD2. CDR1 and CDR2 (germline): SNHLY, FYNNEI. J gave up 0 bases and V 4 bases, and 7 bases lay outside the gene matches. The CDR3 totals 17 residues.

This chain uses TRBV5-1 with TRBJ2-7; D is uncertain. The V gene's germline CDR1 is SGHRS and CDR2 YFSETQ. The CDR3 contains 13 residues. V was cut by 0 bases and J by 4 bases, with 8 bases left in between. The DNA of the CDR3 is TGCGCCAGCAGCTTGGGGCAATCGTACGAGCAGTACTTC. It specifies CASSLGQSYEQYF.

The chain carries TRBV19 and TRBJ2-2; TRBD2 matches at 8 bases. J was trimmed by 6 bases and V by 1 base; bases with no gene match: 10. This CDR3 has 17 amino acids. Germline-derived CDR1 and CDR2 are LNHDA and SQIVND (reference sequence). The CDR3 region is CASSIGSSGLLSGELFF. The CDR3 nucleotides read TGTGCCAGTAGTATAGGTTCTAGCGGGCTACTTTCCGGGGAGCTGTTTTTT.

The CDR3 sequence is CSVGPLVVRENNEQFF. In DNA form, the CDR3 reads TGCAGCGTCGGGCCGCTGGTCGTCAGGGAAAACAATGAGCAGTTCTTC. The rearrangement uses TRBV29-1 and TRBJ2-1, with D maybe TRBD1 (5 bases). The length of the CDR3 is 16 residues. Germline CDR1 SQVTM, CDR2 ANQGSEA. The germline V and J ends were trimmed by 6 bases and 5 bases, with 23 bases remaining between them.

This clone has a handful of counts. This chain joins TRBV7-9 and TRBJ1-2; D unclear. V lost 2 bases and J lost 6, with 16 bases in between. This CDR3 spans 15 amino acids. Germline V gene lookup returns CDR1 SEHNR and CDR2 FQNEAQ (reference sequence). CDR3: CASSLYRREIHGYTF. CDR3 DNA: TGTGCCAGCAGCTTATATAGGAGGGAGATCCATGGCTACACCTTC.

The gene calls are TRBV30 and TRBJ1-1, with TRBD1 matching 7 bases. The J segment lost 6 bases and the V segment lost 2 bases, leaving 12 bases of the junction unmatched. The CDR3 totals 15 residues. Germline V CDR1 and CDR2: GTSNPN, SVGIG (reference sequence). CDR3 bases: TGTGCCTGGAGTCTAGGGGGCACAGTAGTCTCTGAAGCTTTCTTT. It specifies CAWSLGGTVVSEAFF.

This chain uses TRBV9 with TRBJ2-7; D is undetermined. Germline V CDR1 and CDR2: SGDLS, YYNGEE. V was clipped by 0 bases and J by 5 bases, with 12 bases between them. The CDR3 has 14 amino acids. The chain's CDR3 is CASSVDQWAHEQYF. For the CDR3, the DNA is TGTGCCAGCAGCGTAGACCAGTGGGCCCACGAGCAGTACTTC.